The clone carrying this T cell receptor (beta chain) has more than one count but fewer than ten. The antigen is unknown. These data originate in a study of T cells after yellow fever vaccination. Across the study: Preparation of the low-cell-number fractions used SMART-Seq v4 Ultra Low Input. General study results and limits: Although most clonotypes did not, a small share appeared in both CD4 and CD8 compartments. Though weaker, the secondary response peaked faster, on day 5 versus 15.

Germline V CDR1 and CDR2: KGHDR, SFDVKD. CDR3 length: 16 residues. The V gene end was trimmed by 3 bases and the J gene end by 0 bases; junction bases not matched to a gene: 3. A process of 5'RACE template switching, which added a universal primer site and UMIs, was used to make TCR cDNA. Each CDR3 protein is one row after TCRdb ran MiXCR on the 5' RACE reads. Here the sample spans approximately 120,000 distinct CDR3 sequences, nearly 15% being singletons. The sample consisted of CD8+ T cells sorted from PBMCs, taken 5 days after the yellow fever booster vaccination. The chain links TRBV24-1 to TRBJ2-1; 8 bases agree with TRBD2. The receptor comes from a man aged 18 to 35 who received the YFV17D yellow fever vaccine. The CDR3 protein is CATSDSGGRSYNEQFF. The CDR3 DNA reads TGTGCCACCAGTGATAGCGGGGGACGCTCCTACAATGAGCAGTTCTTC.